These 10 T cell receptor beta chains came from one sample sequenced in a study of blood T cell repertoires in COVID-19. Method: immunoSEQ multiplex PCR; TCRdb's copy keeps in-frame clones and lacks some. The sample lists around 80,000 clones, over 65% occurring once. What was sequenced was peripheral blood. All receptors come from a man aged 45-65 years with active or convalescent COVID-19.

V is TRBV5-1 and J is TRBJ2-1, with 11 bases that match TRBD2. This CDR3 is built from 15 residues. The V gene's germline CDR1 is SGHRS and CDR2 YFSETQ. V lost 4 bases and J lost 6; bases outside the gene matches: 6. The DNA for the CDR3 is TGCGCCAGCAGCGTAGCGGGGGGGCCCGCCAATGAGCAGTTCTTC. It codes for CASSVAGGPANEQFF.

This clone was seen just once. The chain couples TRBV20-1 to TRBJ1-6; TRBD1 is a possible D gene (5 bases). This CDR3 comprises 14 residues. Germline values: CDR1 DFQATT, CDR2 SNEGSKA (reference sequence). The germline V and J ends were trimmed by 6 bases and 8 bases, with 17 bases remaining between them. CDR3 in DNA: TGCAGTGCCAGTAGGAGGGGAGAGTATTCACCCCTCCACTTT. Amino acid sequence: CSASRRGEYSPLHF.

V gene TRBV7-9 combines with J gene TRBJ2-1; D uncertain. This CDR3 is 12 amino acids long. The germline V gene encodes CDR1 SEHNR and CDR2 FQNEAQ (reference sequence). Trimming removed 3 bases at V and 6 bases at J, with 6 bases between. In nucleotides, the CDR3 is TGTGCCAGCAGCTTCCTGGCCAATGAGCAGTTCTTC. Protein product: CASSFLANEQFF. Full variable domain (outside the CDR3, taken from reference TRBV7-9 and TRBJ2-1): DTGVSQNPRHKITKRGQNVTFRCDPISEHNRLYWYRQTLGQGPEFLTYFQNEAQLEKSRLLSDRFSAERPKGSFSTLEIQRTEQGDSAMYLCASSFLANEQFFGPGTRLTVL.

The chain uses TRBV5-1 and TRBJ2-7, with a tentative D call TRBD1 (6 bases). The CDR3 loop spans 15 amino acids. The germline V and J ends were trimmed by 0 bases and 6 bases, with 16 bases remaining between them. Germline V CDR1 and CDR2: SGHRS, YFSETQ. CDR3 coding DNA: TGCGCCAGCAGCTTGGGTCGCCCAGGGGAAGGCGAGCAGTACTTC. Residues: CASSLGRPGEGEQYF. The full variable domain, its missing parts supplied by reference TRBV5-1 and TRBJ2-7, is KAGVTQTPRYLIKTRGQQVTLSCSPISGHRSVSWYQQTPGQGLQFLFEYFSETQRNKGNFPGRFSGRQFSNSRSEMNVSTLELGDSALYLCASSLGRPGEGEQYFGPGTRLTVT.

The chain is built from TRBV6-5 and TRBJ2-3; maybe TRBD2 (6 bases). Germline V CDR1 and CDR2: MNHEY, SVGAGI. The CDR3 runs to 15 residues. Trimming left V 5 bases short and J 6 bases short, with 18 bases between. The CDR3 protein is CASSLGLSGLDTQYF. CDR3 sequence (DNA): TGTGCCAGCAGTCTGGGACTCTCGGGCCTGGATACGCAGTATTTT.

This sequence joins TRBV24-1 and TRBJ1-5; TRBD1 is a possible D gene (6 bases). The germline V and J ends were trimmed by 4 bases and 4 bases, with 13 bases remaining between them. Per germline, CDR1 KGHDR and CDR2 SFDVKD. The CDR3 spans 15 residues. CDR3 nucleotides: TGTGCCACCAGTGACAACAGGGAGACTAATCAGCCCCAGCATTTT. Translating it yields CATSDNRETNQPQHF.

The genes are TRBV5-8 and TRBJ2-1; D gene uncertain. This CDR3 is 15 amino acids long. V lost 2 bases and J lost 9, with 18 bases in between. Germline CDR1 is SGHTS and CDR2 is YDEGEE. CDR3 DNA sequence: TGTGCCAGCAGCTTCACGCTCATACCGGGTTTTGAGCAGTTCTTC. Translation: CASSFTLIPGFEQFF.

The J gene is TRBJ1-1, the V gene TRBV30; D may be TRBD1 (5 bases). With 0 bases removed from V and 6 bases from J, the gap between germline ends came to 14 bases. Per germline, CDR1 GTSNPN and CDR2 SVGIG (reference sequence). This CDR3 is built from 14 residues. CDR3 nucleotide sequence: TGTGCCTGGAGTGTACGGGCGATCAGGGCTGAAGCTTTCTTT. This gives the protein CAWSVRAIRAEAFF. The whole variable domain, filled in from reference TRBV30 and TRBJ1-1, reads SQTIHQWPATLVQPVGSPLSLECTVEGTSNPNLYWYRQAAGRGLQLLFYSVGIGQISSEVPQNLSASRPQDRQFILSSKKLLLSDSGFYLCAWSVRAIRAEAFFGQGTRLTVV.

The DNA of the CDR3 is TGCGCCAGCAGCTTGCCTTTAGATCCGGGCGAGCAGTACTTC. Translated: CASSLPLDPGEQYF. The rearrangement joins TRBV5-1 to TRBJ2-7; D gene ambiguous. The V end was cut by 1 base, the J end by 6 bases, with 14 bases between. The germline V gene encodes CDR1 SGHRS and CDR2 YFSETQ. This CDR3 has 14 residues.

This chain connects TRBV27 to TRBJ2-1; 9 bases are a match to TRBD1. This CDR3 contains 14 residues. Looked up from germline, CDR1 is MNHEY and CDR2 is SMNVEV (reference sequence). V shed 6 bases and J 7 bases; nucleotides not matched to a gene: 7. CDR3 nucleotides: TGTGCCAGCAGGCGGACAGGGGAGGGGAATGAGCAGTTCTTC. This encodes CASRRTGEGNEQFF.